The 20 T cell receptor beta chains below come from one sample, sequenced in a study of T cells in Graves' hyperthyroidism and ophthalmopathy. Amplification of TCR beta CDR3 regions used RNA as the template. When the TCR CDR3 underwent first-round RT-PCR, the HTBI primer set was used. TCRdb called the multiplex PCR reads again in MiXCR, with one record for every CDR3 protein. The repertoire holds 300,000 to 500,000 distinct CDR3 sequences, over 12% seen once, with 25% to 30% in the top ten. Input material: blood. Every receptor here comes from a man between 45 and 60 years old with Graves' ophthalmopathy.

This clonotype was counted many times. V and J are TRBV10-3 and TRBJ1-5; no clear D. V shed 10 bases and J shed 3 bases, with 16 bases lying between them. The CDR3 runs to 14 residues. CDR1 is ENHRY, CDR2 SYGVKD, per germline. The CDR3 sequence is CATGGQDPNQPQHF. In nucleotides, the CDR3 is TGTGCCACAGGCGGGCAGGACCCCAATCAGCCCCAGCATTTT.

This sequence joins TRBV28 and TRBJ2-7, with TRBD2 identical over 13 bases. This CDR3 comprises 20 residues. The germline V gene has CDR1 MDHEN and CDR2 SYDVKM. Trimming took 4 bases from V and 5 from J; bases not matched to a gene: 20. The CDR3, as DNA: TGTGCCAGCAGTTATGGTCGACCGGGACTAGCGGGACGGCGACGTAACGAGCAGTACTTC. Its protein is CASSYGRPGLAGRRRNEQYF. The whole variable domain, filled in from reference TRBV28 and TRBJ2-7, reads DVKVTQSSRYLVKRTGEKVFLECVQDMDHENMFWYRQDPGLGLRLIYFSYDVKMKEKGDIPEGYSVSREKKERFSLILESASTNQTSMYLCASSYGRPGLAGRRRNEQYFGPGTRLTVT.

The gene calls are TRBV5-4 and TRBJ2-7; 11 nucleotides align to TRBD2. V lost 6 bases and J lost 4; bases outside the gene matches: 3. This CDR3 contains 13 residues. Germline V gene sequence: CDR1 SGHNT, CDR2 YYREEE (reference sequence). CDR3 in amino acids: CASTTSGKYEQYF. CDR3 nucleotide sequence: TGTGCCAGCACGACTAGCGGGAAGTACGAGCAGTACTTC.

This clonotype has more than one count but fewer than ten. The chain uses TRBV5-8 and TRBJ2-1; 7 nucleotides line up with TRBD2. J was trimmed by 2 bases and V by 4 bases; bases with no gene match: 12. Germline V gene sequence: CDR1 SGHTS, CDR2 YDEGEE. CDR3 length: 17 residues. The CDR3 nucleotides are TGTGCCAGCAGCCCCGGGACTACCGCTGCTGCCTACAATGAGCAGTTCTTC. Amino acid sequence: CASSPGTTAAAYNEQFF.

The chain carries TRBV29-1 and TRBJ1-2, with D possibly matching TRBD1 (6 bases). The CDR3 has 13 amino acids. Trimming took 6 bases from V and 7 from J, leaving 18 bases between them. Germline CDR1 SQVTM, CDR2 ANQGSEA. The CDR3 nucleotides read TGCAGCGTGCTAATAGCGACAGGCATTGGCTACACCTTC. It yields the protein CSVLIATGIGYTF.

The chain links TRBV11-2 to TRBJ2-1; no clear D gene. Trimming pared 0 bases from V and 7 bases from J, leaving 7 bases between. Per germline, CDR1 SGHAT and CDR2 FQNNGV. The CDR3 runs to 13 residues. CDR3 in amino acids: CASSLEEGNEQFF. In DNA form, the CDR3 reads TGTGCCAGCAGCTTAGAAGAAGGGAATGAGCAGTTCTTC.

This clonotype was found many times. This rearrangement joins TRBV2 to TRBJ1-4; D might be TRBD1 (6 bases). The V and J ends lost 1 base and 4 bases respectively, with 16 bases between them. The CDR3 totals 17 residues. The germline CDR1 and CDR2 sequences are SNHLY and FYNNEI. DNA for the CDR3: TGTGCCAGCAGTGAAGTGATAGGGGGGGCTGTTAATGAAAAACTGTTTTTT. This translates into CASSEVIGGAVNEKLFF.

In its sample, this clonotype was seen many times. The CDR3 reads CASSLIQVTDTQYF. In DNA, the CDR3 is TGCGCCAGCAGCTTGATACAAGTCACAGATACGCAGTATTTT. The rearrangement uses TRBV5-1 and TRBJ2-3; D is undetermined. The CDR3 is made up of 14 amino acids. V lost 1 base to trimming and J lost 2 bases, with 8 bases between them. Per germline, CDR1 SGHRS and CDR2 YFSETQ.

The chain carries TRBV7-9 and TRBJ2-5; the match to TRBD1 covers 7 bases. The V and J ends lost 5 bases and 3 bases, in that order; junction bases with no gene match: 6. The CDR3 runs 14 residues. Germline CDR1 reads SEHNR; CDR2 reads FQNEAQ (reference sequence). The CDR3 DNA reads TGTGCCAGCAGCCCCGCCGGGACAGAAGAGACCCAGTACTTC. Amino acids: CASSPAGTEETQYF.

The chain uses TRBV4-2 and TRBJ1-1, with D possibly being TRBD1 (5 bases). Trimming pared 0 bases from V and 8 bases from J, leaving 10 bases between. In germline, CDR1 is LGHNA, CDR2 YNFKEQ. This CDR3 has 13 residues. This CDR3 reads CASSQDGGSEAFF. The CDR3 nucleotides are TGTGCCAGCAGCCAAGATGGGGGTTCCGAAGCTTTCTTT.

This clonotype was seen repeatedly, ten times or more. The chain joins TRBV11-3 to TRBJ1-1, with a tentative D call TRBD1 (6 bases). V was cut by 0 bases and J by 5 bases, with 7 bases left in between. The CDR3 extends over 13 amino acids. CDR1 is SGHNT and CDR2 is YENEEA in the germline V gene. The CDR3 DNA is TGTGCCAGCAGCTTAGAAGGGGGGACTGAAGCTTTCTTT. The encoded protein is CASSLEGGTEAFF.

The V and J genes are TRBV27 and TRBJ2-3, with 9 bases aligning to TRBD2. CDR3 length: 15 residues. The germline V gene has CDR1 MNHEY and CDR2 SMNVEV (reference sequence). V lost 8 bases and J lost 3; bases outside the gene matches: 9. The CDR3 DNA reads as TGTGCCAGCGGCGGGGGGGAGGGCCTTACAGATACGCAGTATTTT. This encodes CASGGGEGLTDTQYF.

This clonotype has at least ten counts. This chain uses TRBV14 with TRBJ2-1; D remains unclear. V was cut by 4 bases and J by 9 bases, with 22 bases left in between. This CDR3 region has 16 residues. CDR1 and CDR2 from the germline V gene are SGHDN and FVKESK. The CDR3 loop is CASSPMGASTRTEQFF. CDR3 coding DNA: TGTGCCAGCAGCCCGATGGGTGCTAGTACCCGAACTGAGCAGTTCTTC.

The chain uses TRBV12-3 or TRBV12-4 and TRBJ1-2; D unresolved. The CDR3 has 12 amino acids. The V gene lost 10 bases and the J gene lost 4 bases, with 13 bases spanning the gap. The CDR3 is CATGPAGYGYTF. CDR3 in DNA: TGTGCCACCGGGCCCGCGGGCTATGGCTACACCTTC.

The J gene is TRBJ2-2, the V gene TRBV30; unclear D gene. V dropped 5 bases and J dropped 5 bases, with 15 bases sitting between them. The CDR3 has 14 residues. Germline assignment: CDR1 GTSNPN and CDR2 SVGIG (reference sequence). In nucleotides, the CDR3 is TGTGCCTGGGGAAAAAAAACAGAGACCGGGGAGCTGTTTTTT. The encoded protein is CAWGKKTETGELFF.

This clonotype showed up many times. The chain recombines TRBV5-6 with TRBJ1-4; a possible D gene is TRBD1 (5 bases). In germline, CDR1 is SGHDT, CDR2 YYEEEE. Between the trimmed V and J ends, which lost 3 bases and 8 bases, there was a span of 17 bases. The CDR3 spans 15 residues. The CDR3 here is CASSWSRESEEKLFF. The CDR3 DNA is TGTGCCAGCAGCTGGAGCAGGGAGTCGGAGGAAAAACTGTTTTTT.

This clonotype has ten or more counts. The V and J genes are TRBV6-1 and TRBJ2-1, with D unresolved. The germline V gene encodes CDR1 MNHNS and CDR2 SASEGT. The CDR3 extends over 15 amino acids. Trimming pared 4 bases from V and 10 bases from J, leaving 20 bases between. CDR3 sequence: CASSAQTGLFGEQFF. CDR3 sequence (DNA): TGTGCCAGCAGTGCCCAGACTGGGTTATTCGGGGAGCAGTTCTTC.

At least ten counts were recorded for this clonotype. The gene calls are TRBV20-1 and TRBJ2-1; 9 positions match TRBD1. Trimming took 0 bases from V and 2 from J; bases not matched to a gene: 5. The germline V gene encodes CDR1 DFQATT and CDR2 SNEGSKA (reference sequence). The length of the CDR3 is 16 residues. This CDR3 reads CSARDLRQGAYNEQFF. As DNA, the CDR3 is TGCAGTGCTAGAGATCTACGACAGGGGGCCTACAATGAGCAGTTCTTC.

The chain combines TRBV6-6 with TRBJ2-5; maybe TRBD2 (5 bases). The CDR3 spans 16 residues. Germline assignment: CDR1 MNHNY and CDR2 SVGAGI (reference sequence). Trimming took off 0 bases at V and 7 bases at J, with 18 bases between the two ends. Written as DNA, the CDR3 is TGTGCCAGCAGTTACTCGAGCCTCGAGTTTGGAGGGACCCAGTACTTC. Amino acid sequence: CASSYSSLEFGGTQYF.

This clonotype was observed many times. This sequence joins TRBV11-1 and TRBJ2-7; weak D call: TRBD2 (5 bases). The V gene lost 5 bases and the J gene lost 7 bases, with 15 bases spanning the gap. The CDR3 covers 13 residues. Looked up from germline, CDR1 is SGHAT and CDR2 is FQDESV (reference sequence). As DNA, the CDR3 is TGTGCCAGCAGCCCGCAAGACACGGGGGAGCAGTACTTC. The encoded protein is CASSPQDTGEQYF.